These 26 T cell receptor beta chains originate from one sample sequenced in a study of Ad26.COV2.S vaccination and SARS-CoV-2 variants. Profiling relied on immunoSEQ multiplex PCR, and the TCRdb table lists in-frame clones only, not all of them. The sample has hundreds of thousands of clones; 80% to 95% are singletons. Treatment defined: about 20 received Ad26.COV2.S at low or high dose, single or two shots; roughly five received placebo; per-sample allocation not given. Vaccine and placebo recipients were sampled on day 63 after the first injection. This specimen was peripheral blood, taken in a trial of Ad26.COV2.S vaccine versus placebo. The receptors were gathered from a person between 18 and 60 years old who received the Ad26.COV2.S COVID-19 vaccine or a placebo.

The rearrangement joins TRBV11-2 to TRBJ2-7; D not certain. Between the trimmed V and J ends, which lost 1 base and 4 bases, there was a span of 8 bases. Germline assignment: CDR1 SGHAT and CDR2 FQNNGV. The CDR3 length is 13 residues. Written as DNA, the CDR3 is TGTGCCAGCAGCTTAGCTTGGGAATACGAGCAGTACTTC. Its translation is CASSLAWEYEQYF.

The chain couples TRBV9 to TRBJ2-3, with TRBD2 identical over 7 bases. Germline V lookup: CDR1 SGDLS, CDR2 YYNGEE. The CDR3 spans 17 residues. V was clipped by 4 bases and J by 2 bases; unmatched bases: 13. DNA of the CDR3: TGTGCCAGCAGCCCCTCTTCGACTAGCTGGGCCACAGATACGCAGTATTTT. Translated, it gives CASSPSSTSWATDTQYF.

The chain has TRBV10-3 and TRBJ1-1, with 9 bases matching TRBD1. The CDR3 is made up of 15 amino acids. V was clipped by 1 base and J by 8 bases; unmatched bases: 8. Germline assignment: CDR1 ENHRY and CDR2 SYGVKD. The DNA of the CDR3 is TGTGCCATCAGTGAGTATAGGACAGGGGCTGGCGAAGCTTTCTTT. It encodes CAISEYRTGAGEAFF.

This clone has a single count. This chain links TRBV4-3 with TRBJ2-1; D is unresolved. Germline CDR1 is LGHNA and CDR2 is YSLEER. There are 14 residues in the CDR3. Trimming shortened V by 1 base and J by 10 bases, and 14 bases separated the two germline ends. CDR3: CASSQGFESSEQFF. DNA for the CDR3: TGCGCCAGCAGCCAAGGGTTCGAGTCCTCGGAGCAGTTCTTC.

The genes are TRBV12-5 and TRBJ1-2; the D gene is possibly TRBD1 (6 bases). V was cut by 4 bases and J by 3 bases, with 15 bases left in between. In germline, CDR1 is LGHNT, CDR2 FRNRAP. This CDR3 comprises 15 residues. CDR3 region: CASGSQGYGDYGYTF. As DNA, the CDR3 is TGTGCTAGTGGTTCCCAGGGGTATGGCGACTATGGCTACACCTTC.

V is TRBV12-3 or TRBV12-4 and J is TRBJ2-1; D tentatively reads TRBD1 or TRBD2 (5 bases each). This CDR3 is 12 amino acids long. V lost 4 bases to trimming and J lost 6 bases, with 7 bases between them. The CDR3 sequence: CASSYGGNEQFF. The CDR3 DNA reads as TGTGCCAGCAGTTATGGGGGCAATGAGCAGTTCTTC.

This clone was detected a few times. The V and J genes are TRBV15 and TRBJ1-2; D not certain. Per the germline V gene, CDR1 is LNHNV and CDR2 is YYDKDF (reference sequence). The CDR3 loop spans 12 amino acids. V lost 5 bases and J 6 bases, leaving 10 bases between the germline ends. The CDR3 loop is CATSPNEDGYTF. CDR3 in DNA: TGTGCCACCAGCCCGAACGAAGATGGCTACACCTTC. The full variable domain, rest sourced from reference TRBV15 and TRBJ1-2, is DAMVIQNPRYQVTQFGKPVTLSCSQTLNHNVMYWYQQKSSQAPKLLFHYYDKDFNNEADTPDNFQSRRPNTSFCFLDIRSPGLGDTAMYLCATSPNEDGYTFGSGTRLTVV.

The rearrangement uses TRBV6-5 and TRBJ1-5; 8 nucleotides agree with TRBD1. Germline V gives CDR1 MNHEY, CDR2 SVGAGI. V shed 5 bases and J 5 bases; nucleotides not matched to a gene: 5. The CDR3 sequence is 14 residues long. CDR3 nucleotides: TGTGCCAGCAGTAAAACAGGGGGGGATCAGCCCCAGCATTTT. This encodes CASSKTGGDQPQHF.

The V gene is TRBV30, the J gene TRBJ1-2; the D gene is possibly TRBD1 (6 bases). Germline loops: CDR1 GTSNPN, CDR2 SVGIG (reference sequence). Trimming took 7 bases from V and 6 from J, leaving 9 bases between them. The CDR3 consists of 10 residues. The CDR3 DNA is TGTGCCTTCTACAGGGATGGCTACACCTTC. It translates to CAFYRDGYTF.

In regard to this clone: The junction does not match germline at one end; this may be a read error. This chain uses TRBV6-1 with TRBJ1-1; no reliable D call. The CDR3 length is 16 residues. Germline CDR1 MNHNS, CDR2 SASEGT. The CDR3 region is CASSQAGGERNTEAFF. CDR3 nucleotides: TGTGCCAGCAGTCAAGCCGGCGGGGAGAGGAACACTGAAGCTTTCTTT.

This clone appeared a few times. This chain uses TRBV3-1 (or the pseudogene TRBV3-2) with TRBJ1-2, with TRBD1 matching 7 bases. The CDR3 totals 14 residues. Losses at the gene ends were 2 bases for V and 3 bases for J; bases not matched to a gene: 3. Germline assignment: CDR1 LGHDT and CDR2 YNNKEL (reference sequence). The CDR3 loop reads CASSQLGTDYGYTF. The CDR3, as DNA: TGTGCCAGCAGCCAATTAGGGACAGACTATGGCTACACCTTC.

The genes are TRBV7-3 and TRBJ2-7; 11 positions agree with TRBD2. Unmatched junction bases numbered 8, after V lost 2 bases and J lost 5 bases. The CDR3 has 16 residues. The germline V gene encodes CDR1 SGHTA and CDR2 FQGTGA. The DNA of the CDR3 is TGTGCCAGCAGCTTAGGGTTGGCTAGCGGGAGGAACGAGCAGTACTTC. The encoded protein is CASSLGLASGRNEQYF.

This chain links TRBV7-9 with TRBJ1-5; the D is unclear. V lost 6 bases, J lost 5 bases, and 8 bases lay in between. CDR1 and CDR2 from the germline V gene are SEHNR and FQNEAQ (reference sequence). This CDR3 is built from 12 residues. The CDR3 bases are TGTGCCAGCAGTGAGAGGGATCAGCCCCAGCATTTT. Its protein product is CASSERDQPQHF.

The rearrangement uses TRBV7-9 and TRBJ1-1; D is unresolved. The CDR3 sequence is 11 residues long. Germline V gene data show CDR1 as SEHNR and CDR2 as FQNEAQ (reference sequence). V was clipped by 2 bases and J by 9 bases, with 7 bases between them. The CDR3 DNA reads TGTGCCAGCAGCTTAATGGGCCAAGCTTTCTTT. Translation gives CASSLMGQAFF.

The gene calls are TRBV7-9 and TRBJ2-1, with D hard to call. This CDR3 contains 12 residues. The V gene's germline CDR1 is SEHNR and CDR2 FQNEAQ (reference sequence). Trimming took off 4 bases at V and 3 bases at J, with 4 bases between the two ends. CDR3 nucleotide sequence: TGTGCCAGCAGCTCCGGCTACAATGAGCAGTTCTTC. Amino acid sequence: CASSSGYNEQFF. The full variable domain, with the rest looked up from reference TRBV7-9 and TRBJ2-1, is DTGVSQNPRHKITKRGQNVTFRCDPISEHNRLYWYRQTLGQGPEFLTYFQNEAQLEKSRLLSDRFSAERPKGSFSTLEIQRTEQGDSAMYLCASSSGYNEQFFGPGTRLTVL.

This clone was counted once. This rearrangement joins TRBV4-1 to TRBJ1-1; D ambiguous. Germline CDR1 and CDR2: MGHRA and YSYEKL. Trimming cost V 1 base and J 0 bases, with 6 bases left between them. The CDR3 contains 14 residues. The CDR3 reads CASSQAVMNTEAFF. The CDR3 DNA sequence: TGCGCCAGCAGCCAAGCAGTTATGAACACTGAAGCTTTCTTT.

There are a few counts of this clone. The gene calls are TRBV15 and TRBJ2-5; 8 bases agree with TRBD1. Germline V lookup: CDR1 LNHNV, CDR2 YYDKDF (reference sequence). The V and J ends lost 3 bases and 2 bases, in that order; junction bases with no gene match: 5. There are 15 residues in the CDR3. Here the CDR3 DNA reads TGTGCCACCAGCAGGGTGGACAGGGTTCAAGAGACCCAGTACTTC. Translation gives CATSRVDRVQETQYF.

The chain is built from TRBV24-1 and TRBJ2-3, with 7 bases that match TRBD1. The CDR3 has 17 residues. J was trimmed by 1 base and V by 3 bases; bases with no gene match: 9. Per the germline V gene, CDR1 is KGHDR and CDR2 is SFDVKD. The CDR3 nucleotides are TGTGCCACCAGTGATCCAGGACAGGCCGCCGGCACAGATACGCAGTATTTT. This sequence encodes CATSDPGQAAGTDTQYF.

The V and J genes are TRBV5-5 and TRBJ2-5, with TRBD2 matching over 9 bases. The CDR3 has 15 residues. V lost 0 bases, J lost 2 bases, and 2 bases stayed unmatched. CDR1 is SGHKS, CDR2 YYEKEE, per germline (reference sequence). This CDR3 reads CASSLEGLAQETQYF. CDR3 in DNA: TGTGCCAGCAGCTTGGAAGGACTAGCGCAAGAGACCCAGTACTTC.

The chain joins TRBV5-1 to TRBJ2-5; a possible D gene is TRBD2 (6 bases). V lost 2 bases, J lost 1 base, and 15 bases lay in between. The CDR3 consists of 16 residues. Germline V CDR1 and CDR2: SGHRS, YFSETQ. The CDR3 region is CASSLGLRRGQETQYF. DNA for the CDR3: TGCGCCAGCAGCTTAGGGTTGAGGAGGGGCCAAGAGACCCAGTACTTC.

V usage is TRBV5-1 and J usage is TRBJ2-3; 9 bases agree with TRBD2. Unmatched junction bases numbered 12, after V lost 4 bases and J lost 6 bases. From germline, CDR1 is SGHRS and CDR2 YFSETQ. The CDR3 totals 16 residues. CDR3 residues: CASSPVDQREADTQYF. The DNA for the CDR3 is TGCGCCAGCAGCCCCGTGGACCAGCGGGAGGCCGATACGCAGTATTTT.

This chain joins TRBV7-2 and TRBJ2-7, with 7 nucleotides matching TRBD2. Germline-derived CDR1 and CDR2 are SGHTA and FQGNSA. Trimming cost V 1 base and J 6 bases; bases outside gene matches: 9. This CDR3 has 15 amino acids. Here the CDR3 reads CASSLEVGGEFEQYF. The CDR3 DNA reads as TGTGCCAGCAGCTTAGAAGTGGGAGGGGAATTCGAGCAGTACTTC.

The chain uses TRBV6-1 and TRBJ2-6; D unclear. CDR3 size: 15 residues. Germline loops: CDR1 MNHNS, CDR2 SASEGT. Trimming pared 3 bases from V and 0 bases from J, leaving 6 bases between. The CDR3 sequence: CASSDSGSGANVLTF. The CDR3 DNA is TGTGCCAGCAGTGATTCGGGCTCTGGGGCCAACGTCCTGACTTTC.

The chain has TRBV7-9 and TRBJ2-1; D is unclear. V was clipped by 1 base and J by 10 bases, with 8 bases between them. The CDR3 is 12 amino acids. The germline V gene encodes CDR1 SEHNR and CDR2 FQNEAQ (reference sequence). Here the CDR3 reads CASSLDRPEQFF. Written as DNA, the CDR3 is TGTGCCAGCAGCTTAGACAGACCCGAGCAGTTCTTC.

The chain carries TRBV6-6 and TRBJ2-7; possible D gene TRBD1, 6 bases. V lost 5 bases, J lost 3 bases, and 11 bases lay in between. The germline V gene has CDR1 MNHNY and CDR2 SVGAGI (reference sequence). This CDR3 contains 13 residues. Here the CDR3 reads CASSPGQNYEQYF. DNA of the CDR3: TGTGCCAGCAGTCCCGGACAGAACTACGAGCAGTACTTC.

The chain recombines TRBV7-6 with TRBJ2-7; a possible D gene is TRBD1 (5 bases). The CDR3 covers 15 residues. Per the germline V gene, CDR1 is SGHVS and CDR2 is FNYEAQ. V dropped 1 base and J dropped 7 bases, with 17 bases sitting between them. This chain's CDR3 is CASSLGNRPVGEQYF. DNA of the CDR3: TGTGCCAGCAGCTTAGGTAACAGGCCAGTGGGGGAGCAGTACTTC.